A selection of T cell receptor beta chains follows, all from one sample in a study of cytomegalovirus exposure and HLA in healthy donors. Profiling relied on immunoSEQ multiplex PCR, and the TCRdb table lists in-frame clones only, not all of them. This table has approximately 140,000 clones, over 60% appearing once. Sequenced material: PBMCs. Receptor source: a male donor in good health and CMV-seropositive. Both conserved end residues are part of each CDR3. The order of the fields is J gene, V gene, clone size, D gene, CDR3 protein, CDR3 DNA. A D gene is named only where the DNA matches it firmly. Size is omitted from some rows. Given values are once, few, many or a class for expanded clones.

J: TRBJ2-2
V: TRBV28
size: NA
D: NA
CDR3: CASRWGTVTGELFF
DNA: TGTGCCAGCAGATGGGGGACTGTCACCGGGGAGCTGTTTTTT

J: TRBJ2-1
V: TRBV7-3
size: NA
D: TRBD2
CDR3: CASSAEPPGLAGVRRNEQFF
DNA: TGTGCCAGCAGCGCTGAACCACCGGGACTAGCGGGAGTTCGGCGCAATGAGCAGTTCTTC

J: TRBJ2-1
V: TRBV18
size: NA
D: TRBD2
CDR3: CASSPPNSGSPYNEQFF
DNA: TGTGCCAGCTCACCACCGAATAGCGGGAGTCCCTACAATGAGCAGTTCTTC

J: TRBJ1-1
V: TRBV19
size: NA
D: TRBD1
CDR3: CASSQDREKKAFF
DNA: TGTGCCAGTAGTCAGGACAGGGAAAAGAAAGCTTTCTTT

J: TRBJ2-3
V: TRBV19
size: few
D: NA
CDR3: CASTGAGPASTDTQYF
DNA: TGTGCCAGTACTGGGGCAGGCCCCGCTAGCACAGATACGCAGTATTTT

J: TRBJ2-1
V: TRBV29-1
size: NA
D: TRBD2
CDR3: CSVPHNTRLAGEYNEQFF
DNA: TGCAGCGTTCCCCACAATACCAGACTAGCGGGGGAGTACAATGAGCAGTTCTTC

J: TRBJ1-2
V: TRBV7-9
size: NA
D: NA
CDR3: CASSQQDYGYTF
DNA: TGTGCCAGCAGCCAGCAGGACTATGGCTACACCTTC

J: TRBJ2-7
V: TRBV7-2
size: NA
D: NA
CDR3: CASSLISAQTYEQYF
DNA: TGTGCCAGCAGCTTAATCTCCGCTCAGACCTACGAGCAGTACTTC

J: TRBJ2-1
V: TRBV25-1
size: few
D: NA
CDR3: CASSVPGSYNEQFF
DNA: TGTGCCAGCAGTGTCCCGGGCTCCTACAATGAGCAGTTCTTC

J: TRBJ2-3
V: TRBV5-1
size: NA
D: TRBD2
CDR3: CASSAGLAGLDTQYF
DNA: TGCGCCAGCAGCGCCGGACTAGCGGGCCTAGATACGCAGTATTTT

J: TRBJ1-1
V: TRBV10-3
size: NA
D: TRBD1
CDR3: CAIRSAGGEDTEAFF
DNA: TGTGCCATCAGGTCCGCAGGGGGCGAGGACACTGAAGCTTTCTTT

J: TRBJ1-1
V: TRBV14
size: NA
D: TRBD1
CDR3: CASSQDGQGASSEAFF
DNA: TGTGCCAGCAGCCAAGATGGACAGGGGGCCAGTTCTGAAGCTTTCTTT

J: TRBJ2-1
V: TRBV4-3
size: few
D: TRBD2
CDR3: CASSQGLAGIINEQFF
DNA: TGCGCCAGCAGCCAAGGACTAGCGGGAATTATCAATGAGCAGTTCTTC

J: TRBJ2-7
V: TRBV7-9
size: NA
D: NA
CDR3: CASSGVLLREQYF
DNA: TGTGCCAGTTCGGGGGTTCTCCTACGAGAGCAGTACTTC

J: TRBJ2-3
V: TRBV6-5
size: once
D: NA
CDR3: CASSYRRTDTDTQYF
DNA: TGTGCCAGCAGTTACCGCCGGACAGACACAGATACGCAGTATTTT

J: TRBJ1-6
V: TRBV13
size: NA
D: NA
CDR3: CASSYRESSYNSPLHF
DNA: TGTGCCAGCAGCTACAGGGAGAGCTCCTATAATTCACCCCTCCACTTT

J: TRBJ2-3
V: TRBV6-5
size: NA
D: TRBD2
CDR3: CASSRAGGLPDTQYF
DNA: TGTGCCAGCAGTAGGGCGGGGGGGCTCCCAGATACGCAGTATTTT

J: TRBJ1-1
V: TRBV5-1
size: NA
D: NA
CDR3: CASSLAGGSIEAFF
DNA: TGCGCCAGCAGCTTGGCTGGAGGGTCTATTGAAGCTTTCTTT

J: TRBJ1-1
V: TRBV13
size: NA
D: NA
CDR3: CASSLNNMNTEAFF
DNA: TGTGCCAGCAGCTTAAACAACATGAACACTGAAGCTTTCTTT

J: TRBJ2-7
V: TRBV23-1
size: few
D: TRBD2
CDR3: CASSQSTREGLYEQYF
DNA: TGCGCCAGCAGTCAATCGACGCGGGAGGGCCTCTACGAGCAGTACTTC

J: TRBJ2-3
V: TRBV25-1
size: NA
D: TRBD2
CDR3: CASRSGGGSSTDTQYF
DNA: TGTGCCAGCAGGAGCGGGGGGGGATCTAGCACAGATACGCAGTATTTT

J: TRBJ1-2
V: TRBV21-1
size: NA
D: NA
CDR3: CAITIRDIYGYTF
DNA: TGTGCCATTACGATTCGGGATATCTATGGCTACACCTTC

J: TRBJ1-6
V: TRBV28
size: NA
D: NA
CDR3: CASSFETDYNSPLHF
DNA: TGTGCCAGCAGTTTTGAGACAGACTATAATTCACCCCTCCACTTT

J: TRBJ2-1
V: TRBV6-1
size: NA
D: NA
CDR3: CASSELEGQGGSDEQFF
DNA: TGTGCCAGCAGTGAACTCGAAGGGCAGGGTGGATCTGATGAGCAGTTCTTC

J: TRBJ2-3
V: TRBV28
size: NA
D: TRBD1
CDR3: CASSYNLDREHTDTQYF
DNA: TGTGCCAGCAGTTATAACCTGGACAGGGAACACACAGATACGCAGTATTTT

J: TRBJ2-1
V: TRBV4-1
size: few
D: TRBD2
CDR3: CASSQTSGGGNEQFF
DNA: TGCGCCAGCAGCCAAACTAGCGGGGGGGGGAATGAGCAGTTCTTC

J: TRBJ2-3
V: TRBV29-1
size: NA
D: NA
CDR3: CSVDGSGTDTQYF
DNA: TGCAGCGTTGACGGTTCGGGCACAGATACGCAGTATTTT

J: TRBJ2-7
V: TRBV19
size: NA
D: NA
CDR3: CASSMALSGEQYF
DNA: TGTGCCAGTAGTATGGCCCTCTCGGGCGAGCAGTACTTC

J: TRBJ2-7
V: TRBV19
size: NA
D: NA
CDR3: CASSVGLEQYF
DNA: TGTGCCAGTAGTGTTGGGCTCGAGCAGTACTTC

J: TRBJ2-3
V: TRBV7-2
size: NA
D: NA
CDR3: CASSLLFYRETGDTQYF
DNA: TGTGCCAGCAGCCTGCTCTTCTACCGGGAGACGGGAGATACGCAGTATTTT

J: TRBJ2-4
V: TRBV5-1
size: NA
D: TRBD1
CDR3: CASSMAQGKDQYF
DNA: TGCGCCAGCAGCATGGCACAGGGGAAGGATCAGTACTTC

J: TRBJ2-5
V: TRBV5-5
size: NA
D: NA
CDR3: CASSLWSFGETQYF
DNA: TGTGCCAGCAGCTTGTGGTCTTTCGGGGAGACCCAGTACTTC

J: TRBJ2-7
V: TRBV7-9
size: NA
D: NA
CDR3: CASSPVTAGGSYEQYF
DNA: TGTGCCAGCAGCCCGGTTACGGCAGGAGGCTCATACGAGCAGTACTTC

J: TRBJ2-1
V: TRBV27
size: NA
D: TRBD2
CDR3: CASSLAGGPYNEQFF
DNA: TGTGCCAGCAGTCTAGCGGGAGGGCCCTACAATGAGCAGTTCTTC

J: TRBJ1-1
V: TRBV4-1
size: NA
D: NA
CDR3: CASSRDSEAFF
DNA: TGCGCCAGCAGCCGTGACAGCGAAGCTTTCTTT

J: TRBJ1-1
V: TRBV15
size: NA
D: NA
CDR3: CATSRSRGMNTEAFF
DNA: TGTGCCACCAGCAGATCAAGGGGGATGAACACTGAAGCTTTCTTT

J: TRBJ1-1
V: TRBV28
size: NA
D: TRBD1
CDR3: CASSFGTGGVNTEAFF
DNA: TGTGCCAGCAGTTTTGGGACAGGGGGCGTGAACACTGAAGCTTTCTTT

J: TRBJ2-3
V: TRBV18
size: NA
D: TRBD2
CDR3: CASSPPGLAGSDTQYF
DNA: TGTGCCAGCTCACCCCCGGGACTAGCGGGCTCAGATACGCAGTATTTT

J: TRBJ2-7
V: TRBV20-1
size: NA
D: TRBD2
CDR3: CSARLASEQYF
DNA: TGCAGTGCTCGACTAGCGTCCGAGCAGTACTTC

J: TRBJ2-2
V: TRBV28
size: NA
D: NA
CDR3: CASSLQTGELFF
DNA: TGTGCCAGCAGTCTTCAGACCGGGGAGCTGTTTTTT

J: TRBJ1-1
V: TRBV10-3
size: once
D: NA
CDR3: CAISDNGRGTEAFF
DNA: TGTGCCATCAGTGACAATGGGAGGGGCACTGAAGCTTTCTTT

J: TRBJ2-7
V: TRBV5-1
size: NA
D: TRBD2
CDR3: CASSLAASGAYEQYF
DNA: TGCGCCAGCAGCTTGGCGGCTAGCGGAGCCTACGAGCAGTACTTC

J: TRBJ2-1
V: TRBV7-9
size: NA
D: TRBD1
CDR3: CASSLVGRGPRSSYNEQFF
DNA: TGTGCCAGCAGCTTAGTAGGTAGGGGGCCCAGGAGCTCCTACAATGAGCAGTTCTTC

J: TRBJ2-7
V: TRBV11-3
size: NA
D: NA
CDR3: CASSLDGMGSEQYF
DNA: TGTGCCAGCAGCTTAGATGGAATGGGGAGCGAGCAGTACTTC

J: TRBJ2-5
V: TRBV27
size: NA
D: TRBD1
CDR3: CASQRTGQETQYF
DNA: TGTGCCAGTCAGCGGACAGGGCAAGAGACCCAGTACTTC

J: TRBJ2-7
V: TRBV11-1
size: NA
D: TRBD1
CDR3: CASSPGGEQYF
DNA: TGTGCCAGCAGCCCAGGGGGCGAGCAGTACTTC

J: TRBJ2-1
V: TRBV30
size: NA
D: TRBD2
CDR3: CAWRAGTSDRSSYNEQFF
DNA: TGTGCCTGGAGGGCCGGGACTAGCGACCGAAGCTCCTACAATGAGCAGTTCTTC

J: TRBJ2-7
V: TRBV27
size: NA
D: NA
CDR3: CASSLDWYNEQYF
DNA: TGTGCCAGCAGTTTAGACTGGTATAACGAGCAGTACTTC

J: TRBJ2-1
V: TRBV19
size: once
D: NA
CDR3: CASSTGQRTYNEQFF
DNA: TGTGCCAGTAGTACCGGACAGAGGACCTACAATGAGCAGTTCTTC

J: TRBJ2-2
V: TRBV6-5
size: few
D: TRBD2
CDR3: CASSWSLAGGTGELFF
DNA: TGTGCCAGCAGTTGGTCGCTAGCGGGAGGCACCGGGGAGCTGTTTTTT

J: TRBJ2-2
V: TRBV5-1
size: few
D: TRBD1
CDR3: CASSMDRVVTGELFF
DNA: TGCGCCAGCAGCATGGACAGGGTGGTGACCGGGGAGCTGTTTTTT